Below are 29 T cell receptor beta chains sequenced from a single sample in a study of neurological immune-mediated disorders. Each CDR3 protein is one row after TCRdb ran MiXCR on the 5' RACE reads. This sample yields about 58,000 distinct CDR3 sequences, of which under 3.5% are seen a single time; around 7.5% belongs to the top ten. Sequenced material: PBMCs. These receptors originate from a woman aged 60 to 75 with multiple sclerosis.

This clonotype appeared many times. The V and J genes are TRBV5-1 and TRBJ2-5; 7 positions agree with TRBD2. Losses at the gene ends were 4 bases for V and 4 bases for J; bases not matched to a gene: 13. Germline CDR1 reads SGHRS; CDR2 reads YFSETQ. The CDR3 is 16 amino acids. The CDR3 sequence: CASSPQGPRGRETQYF. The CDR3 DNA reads TGCGCCAGCAGCCCCCAAGGGCCCCGCGGGAGAGAGACCCAGTACTTC.

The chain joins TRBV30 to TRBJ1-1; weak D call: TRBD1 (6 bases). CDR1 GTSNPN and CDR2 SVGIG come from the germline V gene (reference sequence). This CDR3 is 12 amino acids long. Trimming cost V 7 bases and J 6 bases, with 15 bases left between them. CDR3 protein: CALKWGPAEAFF. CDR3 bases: TGTGCCTTAAAGTGGGGGCCCGCTGAAGCTTTCTTT.

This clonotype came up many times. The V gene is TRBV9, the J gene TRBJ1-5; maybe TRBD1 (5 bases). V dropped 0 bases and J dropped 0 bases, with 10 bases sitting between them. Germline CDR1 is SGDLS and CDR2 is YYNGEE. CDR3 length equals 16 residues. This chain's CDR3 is CASSVGTGGSNQPQHF. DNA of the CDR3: TGTGCCAGCAGCGTAGGGACGGGGGGTAGCAATCAGCCCCAGCATTTT.

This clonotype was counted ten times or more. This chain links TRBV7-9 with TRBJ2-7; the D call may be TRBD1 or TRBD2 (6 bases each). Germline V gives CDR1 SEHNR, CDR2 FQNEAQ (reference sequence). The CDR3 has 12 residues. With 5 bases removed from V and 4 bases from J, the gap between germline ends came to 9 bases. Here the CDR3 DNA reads TGTGCCAGCAGCCGGAGGGGGTACGAGCAGTACTTC. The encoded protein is CASSRRGYEQYF.

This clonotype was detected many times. CDR3 sequence reads: CASSQETWDNTEAFF. The CDR3 DNA is TGTGCCAGCAGCCAAGAGACGTGGGACAACACTGAAGCTTTCTTT. This rearrangement joins TRBV3-1 to TRBJ1-1; possibly TRBD1 for D (5 bases). Between the trimmed V and J ends, which lost 0 bases and 2 bases, there was a span of 10 bases. The CDR3 runs to 15 residues. CDR1 and CDR2 (germline): LGHDT, YNNKEL (reference sequence). Together with reference TRBV3-1 and TRBJ1-1, the CDR3 gives the full variable domain: DTAVSQTPKYLVTQMGNDKSIKCEQNLGHDTMYWYKQDSKKFLKIMFSYNNKELIINETVPNRFSPKSPDKAHLNLHINSLELGDSAVYFCASSQETWDNTEAFFGQGTRLTVV.

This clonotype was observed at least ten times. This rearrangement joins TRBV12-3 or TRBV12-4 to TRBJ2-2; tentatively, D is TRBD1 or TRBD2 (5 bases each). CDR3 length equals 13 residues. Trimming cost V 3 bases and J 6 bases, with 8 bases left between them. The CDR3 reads CASSFLGAGELFF. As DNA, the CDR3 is TGTGCCAGCAGTTTTTTGGGGGCCGGGGAGCTGTTTTTT.

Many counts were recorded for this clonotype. CDR3 in DNA: TGTGCCAGCAGTTTAGGGGGCGGGGGACAGCCCCAGCATTTT. This gives the protein CASSLGGGGQPQHF. The chain employs TRBV28 and TRBJ1-5; TRBD1 is a possible D gene (6 bases). The CDR3 has 14 amino acids. The germline CDR1 and CDR2 sequences are MDHEN and SYDVKM. V lost 2 bases and J 7 bases, leaving 12 bases between the germline ends.

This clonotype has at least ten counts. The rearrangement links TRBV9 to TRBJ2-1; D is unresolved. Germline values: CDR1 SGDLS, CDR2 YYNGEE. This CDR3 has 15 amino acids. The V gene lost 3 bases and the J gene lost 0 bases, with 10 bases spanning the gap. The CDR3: CASSEMRSSYNEQFF. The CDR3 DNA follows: TGTGCCAGCAGCGAGATGAGAAGCTCCTACAATGAGCAGTTCTTC.

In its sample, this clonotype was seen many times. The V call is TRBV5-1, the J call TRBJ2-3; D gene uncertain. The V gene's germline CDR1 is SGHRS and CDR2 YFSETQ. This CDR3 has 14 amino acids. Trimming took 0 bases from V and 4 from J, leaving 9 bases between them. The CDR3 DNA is TGCGCCAGCAGCTTGGCGGCCCCCCCAGATACGCAGTATTTT. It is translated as CASSLAAPPDTQYF.

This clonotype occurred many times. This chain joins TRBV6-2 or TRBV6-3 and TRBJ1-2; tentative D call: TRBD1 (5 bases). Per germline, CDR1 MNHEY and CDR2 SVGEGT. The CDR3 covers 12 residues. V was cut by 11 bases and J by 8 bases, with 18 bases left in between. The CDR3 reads CASRRDADGYTF. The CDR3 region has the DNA TGTGCCTCTAGGAGGGACGCGGACGGCTACACCTTC.

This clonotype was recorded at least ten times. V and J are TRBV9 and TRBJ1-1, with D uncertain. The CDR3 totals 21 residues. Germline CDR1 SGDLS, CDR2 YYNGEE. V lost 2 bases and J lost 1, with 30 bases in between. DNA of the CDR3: TGTGCCAGCAGCGTCCCGAGTGGGCAGGTCCCCCAGAGCAATCCGAACACTGAAGCTTTCTTT. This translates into CASSVPSGQVPQSNPNTEAFF.

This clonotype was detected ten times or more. As DNA, the CDR3 is TGTGCCAGCAGCGCTGACAGGGTTCCCAAAAACATTCAGTACTTC. The encoded protein is CASSADRVPKNIQYF. The rearrangement links TRBV7-8 to TRBJ2-4, with 7 bases identical to TRBD1. Per germline, CDR1 SGHVS and CDR2 FQNEAQ. V gave up 5 bases and J gave up 2 bases; unmatched junction bases: 6. This CDR3 has 15 residues.

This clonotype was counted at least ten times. CDR3 nucleotide sequence: TGTGCCAGCAGTTTCCCTGGAAACACCATATATTTT. It encodes CASSFPGNTIYF. The rearrangement uses TRBV3-1 and TRBJ1-3; D gene uncertain. The V gene's germline CDR1 is LGHDT and CDR2 YNNKEL (reference sequence). The CDR3 contains 12 residues. The ends were cut back, 6 bases at V and 2 bases at J, with 5 bases in the middle.

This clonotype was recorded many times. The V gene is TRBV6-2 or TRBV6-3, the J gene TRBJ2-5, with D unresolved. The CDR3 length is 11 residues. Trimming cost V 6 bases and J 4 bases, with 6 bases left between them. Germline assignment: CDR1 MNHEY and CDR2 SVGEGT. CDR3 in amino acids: CASSQVETQYF. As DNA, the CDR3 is TGTGCCAGCAGCCAAGTAGAGACCCAGTACTTC.

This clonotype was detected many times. Here the CDR3 DNA reads TGCGCCAGCAGCCTAACTAACACTGAAGCTTTCTTT. Translated: CASSLTNTEAFF. The chain employs TRBV5-1 and TRBJ1-1; D call uncertain. Trimming took off 4 bases at V and 2 bases at J, with 6 bases between the two ends. In germline, CDR1 is SGHRS, CDR2 YFSETQ. The CDR3 length is 12 residues.

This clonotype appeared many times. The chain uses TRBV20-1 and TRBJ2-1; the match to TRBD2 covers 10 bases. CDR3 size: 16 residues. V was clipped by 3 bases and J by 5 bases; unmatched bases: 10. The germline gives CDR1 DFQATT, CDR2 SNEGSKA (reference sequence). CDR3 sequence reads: CSASLQWTSGDNEQFF. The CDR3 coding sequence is TGCAGTGCTAGCCTTCAGTGGACTAGCGGAGACAATGAGCAGTTCTTC.

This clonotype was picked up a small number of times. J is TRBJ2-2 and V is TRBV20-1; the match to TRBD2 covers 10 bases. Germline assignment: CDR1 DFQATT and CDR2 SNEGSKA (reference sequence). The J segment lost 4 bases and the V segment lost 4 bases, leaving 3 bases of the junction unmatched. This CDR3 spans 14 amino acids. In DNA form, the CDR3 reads TGCAGTGCTAATAGCGGGAGGAGCACCGGGGAGCTGTTTTTT. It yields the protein CSANSGRSTGELFF.

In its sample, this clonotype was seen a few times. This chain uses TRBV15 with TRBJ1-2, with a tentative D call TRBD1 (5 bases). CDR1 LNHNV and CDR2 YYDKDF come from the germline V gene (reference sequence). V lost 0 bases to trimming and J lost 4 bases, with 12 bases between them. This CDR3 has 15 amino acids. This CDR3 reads CATSRDLGGSYGYTF. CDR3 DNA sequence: TGTGCCACCAGCAGAGATCTGGGGGGTAGCTATGGCTACACCTTC.

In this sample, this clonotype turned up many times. CDR3 in DNA: TGTGCCAGCAGCTCCGGGGGGAGACCCTACGAGCAGTACTTC. Translated, it gives CASSSGGRPYEQYF. The V gene is TRBV7-9, the J gene TRBJ2-7, with TRBD2 matching over 7 bases. V trimming: 4 bases; J trimming: 2 bases; junction bases outside the gene matches: 5. Per germline, CDR1 SEHNR and CDR2 FQNEAQ (reference sequence). This CDR3 has 14 residues.

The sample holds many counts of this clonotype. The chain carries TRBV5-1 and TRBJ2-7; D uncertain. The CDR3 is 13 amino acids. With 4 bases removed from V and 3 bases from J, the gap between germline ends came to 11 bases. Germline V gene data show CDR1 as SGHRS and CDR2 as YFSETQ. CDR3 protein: CASSPLDGYEQYF. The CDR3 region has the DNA TGCGCCAGCAGCCCCCTGGATGGCTACGAGCAGTACTTC.

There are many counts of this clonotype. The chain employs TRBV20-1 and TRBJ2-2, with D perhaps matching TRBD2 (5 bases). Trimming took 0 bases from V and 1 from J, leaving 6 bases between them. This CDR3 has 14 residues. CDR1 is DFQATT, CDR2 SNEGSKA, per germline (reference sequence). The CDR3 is CSARELVNTGELFF. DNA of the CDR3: TGCAGTGCTAGAGAACTAGTGAACACCGGGGAGCTGTTTTTT.

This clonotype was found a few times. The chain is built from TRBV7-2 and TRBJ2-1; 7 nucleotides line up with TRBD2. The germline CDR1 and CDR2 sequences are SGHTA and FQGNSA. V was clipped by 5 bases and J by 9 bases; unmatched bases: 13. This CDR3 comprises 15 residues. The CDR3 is CASSRQTSVRGEQFF. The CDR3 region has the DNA TGTGCCAGCAGCCGGCAAACTAGCGTAAGGGGTGAGCAGTTCTTC. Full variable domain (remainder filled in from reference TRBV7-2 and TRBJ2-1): GAGVSQSPSNKVTEKGKDVELRCDPISGHTALYWYRQSLGQGLEFLIYFQGNSAPDKSGLPSDRFSAERTGGSVSTLTIQRTQQEDSAVYLCASSRQTSVRGEQFFGPGTRLTVL.

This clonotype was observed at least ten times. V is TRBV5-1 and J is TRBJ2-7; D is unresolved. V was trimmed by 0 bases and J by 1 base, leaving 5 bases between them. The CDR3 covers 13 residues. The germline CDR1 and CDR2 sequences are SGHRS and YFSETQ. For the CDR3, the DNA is TGCGCCAGCAGCTTGGCCAGGTCCTACGAGCAGTACTTC. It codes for CASSLARSYEQYF.

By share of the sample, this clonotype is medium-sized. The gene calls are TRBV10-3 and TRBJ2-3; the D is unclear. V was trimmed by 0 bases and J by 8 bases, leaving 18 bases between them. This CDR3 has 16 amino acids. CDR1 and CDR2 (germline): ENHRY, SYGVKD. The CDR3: CAISESQLSAYRTQYF. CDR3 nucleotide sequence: TGTGCCATCAGTGAGTCGCAACTGTCCGCCTATCGTACGCAGTATTTT.

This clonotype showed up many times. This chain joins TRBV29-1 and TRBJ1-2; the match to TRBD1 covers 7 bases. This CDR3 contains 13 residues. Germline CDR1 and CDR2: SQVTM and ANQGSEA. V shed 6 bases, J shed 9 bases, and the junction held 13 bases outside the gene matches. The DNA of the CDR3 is TGCAGCGTCCAAACCGAAGGGGGCAGGAGCTACACCTTC. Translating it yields CSVQTEGGRSYTF.

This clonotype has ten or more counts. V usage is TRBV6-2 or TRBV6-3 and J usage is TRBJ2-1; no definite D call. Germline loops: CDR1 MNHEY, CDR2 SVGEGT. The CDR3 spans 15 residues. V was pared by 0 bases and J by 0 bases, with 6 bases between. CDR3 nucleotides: TGTGCCAGCAGTTACTCGTCGATCTCCTACAATGAGCAGTTCTTC. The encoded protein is CASSYSSISYNEQFF.

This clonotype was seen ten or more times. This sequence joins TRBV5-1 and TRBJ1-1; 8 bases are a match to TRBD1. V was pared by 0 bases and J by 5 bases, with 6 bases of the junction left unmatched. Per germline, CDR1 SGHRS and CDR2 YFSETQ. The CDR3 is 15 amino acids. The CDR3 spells CASSLAGQGRTEAFF. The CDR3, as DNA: TGCGCCAGCAGCTTGGCCGGACAGGGAAGGACTGAAGCTTTCTTT.

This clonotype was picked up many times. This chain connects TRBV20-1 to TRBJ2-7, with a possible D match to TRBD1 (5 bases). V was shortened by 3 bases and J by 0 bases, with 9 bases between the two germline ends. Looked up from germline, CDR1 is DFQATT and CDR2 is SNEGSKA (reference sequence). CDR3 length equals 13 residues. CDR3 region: CSASPDSSYEQYF. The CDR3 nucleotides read TGCAGTGCTAGTCCCGACAGCTCCTACGAGCAGTACTTC.

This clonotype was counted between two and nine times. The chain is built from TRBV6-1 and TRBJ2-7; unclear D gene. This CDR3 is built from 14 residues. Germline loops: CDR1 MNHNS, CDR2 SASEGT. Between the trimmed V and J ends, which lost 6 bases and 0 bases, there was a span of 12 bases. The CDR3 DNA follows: TGTGCCAGCAGCATGGACGGGCGCTCCTACGAGCAGTACTTC. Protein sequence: CASSMDGRSYEQYF.